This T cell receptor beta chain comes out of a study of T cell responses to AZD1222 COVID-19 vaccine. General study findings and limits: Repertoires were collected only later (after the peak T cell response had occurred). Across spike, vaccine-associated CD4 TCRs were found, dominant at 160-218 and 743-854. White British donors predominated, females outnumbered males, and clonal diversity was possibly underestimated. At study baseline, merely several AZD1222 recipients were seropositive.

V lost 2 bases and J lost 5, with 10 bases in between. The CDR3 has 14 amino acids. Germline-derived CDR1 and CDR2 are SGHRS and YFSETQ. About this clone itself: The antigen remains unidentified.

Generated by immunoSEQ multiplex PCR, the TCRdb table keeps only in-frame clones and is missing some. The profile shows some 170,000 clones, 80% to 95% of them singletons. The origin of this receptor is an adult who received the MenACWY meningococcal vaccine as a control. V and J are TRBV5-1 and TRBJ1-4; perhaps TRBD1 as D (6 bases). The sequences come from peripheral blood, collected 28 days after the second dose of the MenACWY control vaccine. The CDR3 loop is CASSFTTGNEKLFF. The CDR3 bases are TGCGCCAGCAGCTTTACTACAGGGAATGAAAAACTGTTTTTT.